A selection of T cell receptor beta chains follows, all from one sample in a study of shared clonotypes between healthy human individuals. Profiled with immunoSEQ multiplex PCR; TCRdb holds only in-frame clones, not every one. Here the sample spans 500,000 to 550,000 clones, around 96% being singletons. The sample consisted of naive CD4+ T cells sorted from blood. These receptors came from a woman aged 25 to 45 in good health. Both conserved end residues are part of each CDR3. Fields, in order: V gene, D gene, clone size, J gene, CDR3 DNA, CDR3 protein. A D gene is named only where the DNA matches it firmly. Clone size is stated in some rows and not others, as once, few, many or a class when expanded.

V: TRBV15; D: TRBD1; size: -; J: TRBJ2-2; DNA: TGTGCCACCAGCAGAGGACAGGGGGTAACCGGGGAGCTGTTTTTT; CDR3: CATSRGQGVTGELFF
V: TRBV14; D: TRBD2; size: -; J: TRBJ2-3; DNA: TGTGCCAGCAGCCAATGGACGGGAGGGCCAGATACGCAGTATTTT; CDR3: CASSQWTGGPDTQYF
V: TRBV25-1; D: -; size: -; J: TRBJ2-1; DNA: TGTGCCAGCTCAGAGAGCCCCGCCACAGCCGATGAGCAGTTCTTC; CDR3: CASSESPATADEQFF
V: TRBV7-2; D: TRBD2; size: -; J: TRBJ2-1; DNA: TGTGCCAGCAGCAACGAGGGACTAGCGGGAGTAAAGCAGTTCTTC; CDR3: CASSNEGLAGVKQFF
V: TRBV6-4; D: -; size: -; J: TRBJ2-2; DNA: TGTGCCAGCAGCGTGGGGACCGGCATGGGGGAGCTGTTTTTT; CDR3: CASSVGTGMGELFF
V: TRBV27; D: -; size: -; J: TRBJ2-4; DNA: TGTGCCAGCAGCCTAGGTCCCAAAAACATTCAGTACTTC; CDR3: CASSLGPKNIQYF
V: TRBV19; D: TRBD1; size: -; J: TRBJ2-7; DNA: TGTGCCAGTAGTCTTTCCGGGACAGGAGGATCCTACGAGCAGTACTTC; CDR3: CASSLSGTGGSYEQYF
V: TRBV6-5; D: -; size: -; J: TRBJ2-5; DNA: TGTGCCACCACCGAAAGAGGGAAAGAGACCCAGTACTTC; CDR3: CATTERGKETQYF
V: TRBV4-1; D: -; size: -; J: TRBJ2-3; DNA: TGCGCCAGCAGCCAGGTACTAGCTCAGAGCACAGATACGCAGTATTTT; CDR3: CASSQVLAQSTDTQYF
V: TRBV28; D: -; size: once; J: TRBJ1-2; DNA: TGTGCCAGCACCGCTCCTGAGGAGGGACTGGGAACTAACTATGGCTACACCTTC; CDR3: CASTAPEEGLGTNYGYTF
V: TRBV5-8; D: -; size: -; J: TRBJ2-7; DNA: TGTGCCAGCAGCGGGTTCGGGCGCGAGGACTACGAGCAGTACTTC; CDR3: CASSGFGREDYEQYF
V: TRBV5-1; D: -; size: -; J: TRBJ1-1; DNA: TGCGCCAGCAGCTTGATCGACACTGAAGCTTTCTTT; CDR3: CASSLIDTEAFF
V: TRBV28; D: TRBD2; size: -; J: TRBJ2-5; DNA: TGTGCCAGCAGTTTATCCCTGGCTAGCGGGATAGGGGAGACCCAGTACTTC; CDR3: CASSLSLASGIGETQYF
V: TRBV5-6; D: -; size: -; J: TRBJ2-3; DNA: TGTGCCAGCAGGGCTAGCCAAGGTGTTGATACGCAGTATTTT; CDR3: CASRASQGVDTQYF
V: TRBV19; D: -; size: -; J: TRBJ1-1; DNA: TGTGCCAGTAGGAGGGATGCCCTAACTAAAGGCACTGAAGCTTTCTTT; CDR3: CASRRDALTKGTEAFF
V: TRBV6-1; D: TRBD2; size: -; J: TRBJ2-3; DNA: TGTGCCAGCAGTGATAGCGGGAGGGGCCCAGATACGCAGTATTTT; CDR3: CASSDSGRGPDTQYF
V: TRBV5-1; D: -; size: -; J: TRBJ2-5; DNA: TGCGCCAGCAGCTTGGAAGACGAGACCCAGTACTTC; CDR3: CASSLEDETQYF
V: TRBV5-8; D: TRBD1; size: -; J: TRBJ2-5; DNA: TGTGCCAGCAGCTCCTCCGGGACAGGGGTGGCCCAGTACTTC; CDR3: CASSSSGTGVAQYF